A selection of T cell receptor beta chains follows, all from one sample in a study of blood T cell repertoires in COVID-19. Clones were read by immunoSEQ multiplex PCR, and TCRdb kept only the in-frame ones, dropping some. Here the sample spans around 42,000 clones, 70% to 90% being singletons. The sample was peripheral blood. These receptors were obtained from a man aged 65 to 85 with acute or convalescent COVID-19. Both conserved end residues are part of each CDR3. Fields, in order: D gene, J gene, V gene, clone size, CDR3 protein, CDR3 DNA. D genes are given only for firm matches. Clone size appears in some rows only: once, few, many, or a class for an expanded clone.

d_gene: .
j_gene: TRBJ2-1
v_gene: TRBV25-1
abundance: .
CDR3aa: CASSDRSNEQFF
CDR3nt: TGTGCCAGCAGTGACCGTTCCAATGAGCAGTTCTTC

d_gene: .
j_gene: TRBJ2-1
v_gene: TRBV10-3
abundance: once
CDR3aa: CAISESSNHEQFF
CDR3nt: TGTGCCATCAGTGAGTCAAGCAACCATGAGCAGTTCTTC

d_gene: .
j_gene: TRBJ2-5
v_gene: TRBV29-1
abundance: .
CDR3aa: CSASGTHSQERTQYF
CDR3nt: TGCAGCGCTTCCGGGACACACTCTCAAGAGCGGACCCAGTACTTC

d_gene: .
j_gene: TRBJ2-3
v_gene: TRBV27
abundance: .
CDR3aa: CASSLTGTTQYF
CDR3nt: TGTGCCAGCAGTTTAACGGGAACTACGCAGTATTTT

d_gene: .
j_gene: TRBJ1-4
v_gene: TRBV10-1
abundance: .
CDR3aa: CASSESSAGDEKLFF
CDR3nt: TGCGCCAGCAGTGAGTCGTCAGCGGGTGATGAAAAACTGTTTTTT

d_gene: TRBD1
j_gene: TRBJ1-5
v_gene: TRBV7-9
abundance: .
CDR3aa: CASSPGQTGQPQHF
CDR3nt: TGTGCCAGCAGCCCGGGACAGACCGGTCAGCCCCAGCATTTT

d_gene: .
j_gene: TRBJ2-1
v_gene: TRBV5-1
abundance: .
CDR3aa: CASSWGRRTYNEQFF
CDR3nt: TGCGCCAGCAGCTGGGGGAGGCGAACCTACAATGAGCAGTTCTTC

d_gene: TRBD2
j_gene: TRBJ2-3
v_gene: TRBV4-2
abundance: .
CDR3aa: CASSQVGAGGATDTQYF
CDR3nt: TGTGCCAGCAGCCAAGTGGGGGCGGGGGGGGCGACAGATACGCAGTATTTT

d_gene: .
j_gene: TRBJ2-3
v_gene: TRBV27
abundance: .
CDR3aa: CASSHPGLSDTQYF
CDR3nt: TGTGCCAGCAGCCACCCCGGACTTTCTGATACGCAGTATTTT

d_gene: .
j_gene: TRBJ2-2
v_gene: TRBV25-1
abundance: .
CDR3aa: CASSRGTGELFF
CDR3nt: TGTGCCAGCAGTAGAGGAACCGGGGAGCTGTTTTTT

d_gene: TRBD1
j_gene: TRBJ1-4
v_gene: TRBV15
abundance: .
CDR3aa: CATSRGDRTNEKLFF
CDR3nt: TGTGCCACCAGCAGGGGGGACAGAACTAATGAAAAACTGTTTTTT

d_gene: .
j_gene: TRBJ1-4
v_gene: TRBV28
abundance: .
CDR3aa: CASRLNIRAPGEKLFF
CDR3nt: TGTGCCAGCAGACTTAACATCAGGGCCCCTGGTGAAAAACTGTTTTTT

d_gene: .
j_gene: TRBJ1-5
v_gene: TRBV28
abundance: .
CDR3aa: CASSPELGAWQPQHF
CDR3nt: TGTGCCAGCAGCCCTGAGCTGGGGGCTTGGCAGCCCCAGCATTTT

d_gene: TRBD1
j_gene: TRBJ2-5
v_gene: TRBV7-3
abundance: .
CDR3aa: CASSPGTGEETQYF
CDR3nt: TGTGCCAGCAGTCCCGGGACAGGGGAGGAGACCCAGTACTTC

d_gene: .
j_gene: TRBJ1-4
v_gene: TRBV5-6
abundance: .
CDR3aa: CASSLRGSDEKLFF
CDR3nt: TGTGCCAGCAGCTTAAGGGGTAGTGATGAAAAACTGTTTTTT

d_gene: .
j_gene: TRBJ1-1
v_gene: TRBV2
abundance: .
CDR3aa: CASSDRGGNTEAFF
CDR3nt: TGTGCCAGCAGTGATAGGGGTGGGAACACTGAAGCTTTCTTT

d_gene: TRBD1
j_gene: TRBJ2-7
v_gene: TRBV2
abundance: .
CDR3aa: CASRRTGGGYEQYF
CDR3nt: TGTGCCAGCAGGCGGACAGGGGGCGGTTACGAGCAGTACTTC

d_gene: .
j_gene: TRBJ2-2
v_gene: TRBV9
abundance: once
CDR3aa: CASSVELADTGELFF
CDR3nt: TGTGCCAGCAGCGTAGAACTAGCTGACACCGGGGAGCTGTTTTTT

d_gene: TRBD1
j_gene: TRBJ1-4
v_gene: TRBV29-1
abundance: .
CDR3aa: CSVESPGGTGSEKLFF
CDR3nt: TGCAGCGTTGAGTCACCGGGGGGGACAGGGAGCGAAAAACTGTTTTTT

d_gene: TRBD1
j_gene: TRBJ1-2
v_gene: TRBV30
abundance: few
CDR3aa: CAWSYSGTGYGYTF
CDR3nt: TGTGCCTGGAGTTACTCCGGGACAGGCTATGGCTACACCTTC

d_gene: .
j_gene: TRBJ1-5
v_gene: TRBV19
abundance: .
CDR3aa: CASTYRSTNQPQHF
CDR3nt: TGTGCCAGTACTTACAGATCCACCAATCAGCCCCAGCATTTT

d_gene: TRBD1
j_gene: TRBJ2-5
v_gene: TRBV28
abundance: once
CDR3aa: CASGPGTGAEETQYF
CDR3nt: TGTGCCAGCGGACCCGGGACAGGGGCCGAGGAGACCCAGTACTTC

d_gene: .
j_gene: TRBJ1-5
v_gene: TRBV10-1
abundance: .
CDR3aa: CASSESQQPQHF
CDR3nt: TGCGCCAGCAGTGAGTCGCAGCAGCCCCAGCATTTT

d_gene: .
j_gene: TRBJ1-5
v_gene: TRBV28
abundance: .
CDR3aa: CASSSPLYSNQPQHF
CDR3nt: TGTGCCAGCAGTTCCCCTCTATATAGCAATCAGCCCCAGCATTTT

d_gene: TRBD1
j_gene: TRBJ1-1
v_gene: TRBV19
abundance: .
CDR3aa: CASRLTGQGGTEAFF
CDR3nt: TGTGCCAGTAGGCTCACCGGACAGGGTGGCACTGAAGCTTTCTTT

d_gene: .
j_gene: TRBJ1-1
v_gene: TRBV2
abundance: few
CDR3aa: CASSANEAFF
CDR3nt: TGTGCCAGCAGTGCAAATGAAGCTTTCTTT

d_gene: .
j_gene: TRBJ2-2
v_gene: TRBV7-8
abundance: .
CDR3aa: CASRRELGTGELFF
CDR3nt: TGTGCCAGCAGACGGGAGCTCGGCACCGGGGAGCTGTTTTTT

d_gene: TRBD2
j_gene: TRBJ2-7
v_gene: TRBV3-1/TRBV3-2
abundance: .
CDR3aa: CASSRGLAETYEQYF
CDR3nt: TGTGCCAGCAGCCGGGGACTAGCGGAGACCTACGAGCAGTACTTC

d_gene: TRBD1
j_gene: TRBJ2-3
v_gene: TRBV24-1
abundance: .
CDR3aa: CATSDSWTGSDTQYF
CDR3nt: TGTGCCACCAGTGATTCGTGGACAGGATCAGATACGCAGTATTTT

d_gene: .
j_gene: TRBJ1-1
v_gene: TRBV21-1
abundance: .
CDR3aa: CASSTRHQMNTEAFF
CDR3nt: TGTGCCAGCAGCACCAGACACCAGATGAACACTGAAGCTTTCTTT

d_gene: TRBD2
j_gene: TRBJ2-1
v_gene: TRBV9
abundance: once
CDR3aa: CASSVHLAGGYNEQFF
CDR3nt: TGTGCCAGCAGCGTACACCTAGCGGGAGGGTACAATGAGCAGTTCTTC

d_gene: TRBD2
j_gene: TRBJ2-3
v_gene: TRBV7-2
abundance: .
CDR3aa: CASTRQSGGPDTQYF
CDR3nt: TGTGCCAGCACGCGGCAGAGCGGGGGCCCAGATACGCAGTATTTT

d_gene: .
j_gene: TRBJ1-2
v_gene: TRBV7-9
abundance: .
CDR3aa: CASSLGTFYGYTF
CDR3nt: TGTGCCAGCAGCCTAGGAACTTTCTATGGCTACACCTTC

d_gene: TRBD2
j_gene: TRBJ2-2
v_gene: TRBV27
abundance: .
CDR3aa: CASSYLAGNTGELFF
CDR3nt: TGTGCCAGCAGTTACCTAGCGGGGAACACCGGGGAGCTGTTTTTT

d_gene: .
j_gene: TRBJ1-5
v_gene: TRBV19
abundance: few
CDR3aa: CASSTGRGGQPQHF
CDR3nt: TGTGCCAGTAGTACTGGGAGGGGAGGACAGCCCCAGCATTTT

d_gene: .
j_gene: TRBJ2-3
v_gene: TRBV5-1
abundance: .
CDR3aa: CASSFSGSTDTQYF
CDR3nt: TGCGCCAGCAGTTTTAGCGGAAGCACAGATACGCAGTATTTT

d_gene: .
j_gene: TRBJ1-1
v_gene: TRBV5-1
abundance: .
CDR3aa: CASSGDDGGPNTEAFF
CDR3nt: TGCGCCAGCAGCGGGGACGATGGGGGCCCGAACACTGAAGCTTTCTTT

d_gene: .
j_gene: TRBJ1-5
v_gene: TRBV28
abundance: .
CDR3aa: CASSTRDQPQHF
CDR3nt: TGTGCCAGCAGCACCAGGGATCAGCCCCAGCATTTT

d_gene: .
j_gene: TRBJ1-1
v_gene: TRBV16
abundance: .
CDR3aa: CASSQSVGAGTEAFF
CDR3nt: TGTGCCAGCAGCCAATCAGTGGGGGCTGGGACTGAAGCTTTCTTT

d_gene: TRBD1
j_gene: TRBJ1-5
v_gene: TRBV6-2/TRBV6-3
abundance: .
CDR3aa: CASSYRDRALTGQPQHF
CDR3nt: TGTGCCAGCAGTTACAGGGACAGGGCCCTTACTGGGCAGCCCCAGCATTTT

d_gene: TRBD1
j_gene: TRBJ1-2
v_gene: TRBV5-4
abundance: .
CDR3aa: CASNTDGTGVSGYTF
CDR3nt: TGTGCCAGCAACACGGACGGGACAGGGGTTAGCGGCTACACCTTC

d_gene: .
j_gene: TRBJ1-2
v_gene: TRBV28
abundance: .
CDR3aa: CASSLEFSNGYTF
CDR3nt: TGTGCCAGCAGTTTAGAGTTCTCCAACGGCTACACCTTC

d_gene: TRBD2
j_gene: TRBJ2-1
v_gene: TRBV29-1
abundance: .
CDR3aa: CSVARLARDNEQFF
CDR3nt: TGCAGCGTTGCAAGACTAGCAAGGGACAATGAGCAGTTCTTC

d_gene: .
j_gene: TRBJ1-1
v_gene: TRBV7-8
abundance: once
CDR3aa: CASSLGGRERFPEAFF
CDR3nt: TGTGCCAGCAGCCTGGGCGGTAGGGAGAGATTCCCTGAAGCTTTCTTT

d_gene: .
j_gene: TRBJ2-1
v_gene: TRBV14
abundance: .
CDR3aa: CASSPYNEQFF
CDR3nt: TGTGCCAGCAGCCCGTACAATGAGCAGTTCTTC

d_gene: .
j_gene: TRBJ2-7
v_gene: TRBV6-5
abundance: .
CDR3aa: CASRSYYEQYF
CDR3nt: TGTGCCAGCAGATCCTACTACGAGCAGTACTTC

d_gene: TRBD2
j_gene: TRBJ2-5
v_gene: TRBV29-1
abundance: .
CDR3aa: CSVFGLAELYQETQYF
CDR3nt: TGCAGCGTTTTCGGACTAGCGGAGCTGTACCAAGAGACCCAGTACTTC

d_gene: TRBD1
j_gene: TRBJ2-7
v_gene: TRBV19
abundance: once
CDR3aa: CASRTGGDEQYF
CDR3nt: TGTGCCAGTCGGACAGGGGGTGACGAGCAGTACTTC

d_gene: .
j_gene: TRBJ2-7
v_gene: TRBV7-6
abundance: .
CDR3aa: CASSLGGQDEQYF
CDR3nt: TGTGCCAGCAGCTTAGGGGGCCAGGACGAGCAGTACTTC

d_gene: TRBD2
j_gene: TRBJ2-2
v_gene: TRBV30
abundance: .
CDR3aa: CAWSRGGNTGELFF
CDR3nt: TGTGCCTGGAGTCGGGGGGGGAACACCGGGGAGCTGTTTTTT

d_gene: .
j_gene: TRBJ2-4
v_gene: TRBV3-1/TRBV3-2
abundance: .
CDR3aa: CASSQEAGVGEAKNIQYF
CDR3nt: TGTGCCAGCAGCCAAGAAGCAGGGGTTGGGGAGGCCAAAAACATTCAGTACTTC

d_gene: .
j_gene: TRBJ1-2
v_gene: TRBV5-1
abundance: .
CDR3aa: CASSLQPPAYGYTF
CDR3nt: TGCGCCAGCAGCTTACAGCCCCCAGCCTATGGCTACACCTTC

d_gene: TRBD1
j_gene: TRBJ1-1
v_gene: TRBV18
abundance: .
CDR3aa: CASSGQGALNTEAFF
CDR3nt: TGTGCCAGCTCAGGACAGGGGGCCCTGAACACTGAAGCTTTCTTT

d_gene: .
j_gene: TRBJ1-2
v_gene: TRBV5-4
abundance: .
CDR3aa: CASSWDTNYGYTF
CDR3nt: TGTGCCAGCAGCTGGGACACTAACTATGGCTACACCTTC

d_gene: .
j_gene: TRBJ1-2
v_gene: TRBV12-3/TRBV12-4
abundance: .
CDR3aa: CASTLRGTGYTF
CDR3nt: TGTGCCAGCACCCTAAGGGGGACTGGCTACACCTTC